The 9 T cell receptor beta chains below were found in one sample sequenced in a study of T cells in Graves' hyperthyroidism and ophthalmopathy. Authors of the study amplified TCR beta CDR3 regions from RNA transcripts. Initially, a first-round RT-PCR of the TCR CDR3 employed the HTBI primer set. Each CDR3 protein is one row after TCRdb ran MiXCR on the multiplex PCR reads. The table has around 500,000 distinct CDR3 sequences, 12% to 15% seen once. The material sequenced was blood. These receptors all stem from a middle-aged woman with Graves' hyperthyroidism.

This clonotype was recorded at least ten times. The rearrangement uses TRBV20-1 and TRBJ2-7, with 9 bases matching TRBD1. Germline trimming cut 4 bases from V and 6 bases from J; bases unmatched to any gene: 4. CDR3 length equals 12 residues. Germline V gene lookup returns CDR1 DFQATT and CDR2 SNEGSKA (reference sequence). For the CDR3, the DNA is TGCAGTGCTATAGGGGACAGGGCCGAGCAGTACTTC. This sequence encodes CSAIGDRAEQYF.

This clonotype was detected ten times or more. The gene calls are TRBV2 and TRBJ2-1; 7 nucleotides align to TRBD2. This CDR3 contains 16 residues. The V segment lost 2 bases and the J segment 8 bases; nucleotides outside the gene matches: 12. Germline V gene data show CDR1 as SNHLY and CDR2 as FYNNEI. CDR3 amino acids: CASSELRGLTSDEQFF. In nucleotides, the CDR3 is TGTGCCAGCAGTGAACTGCGGGGGTTAACCAGCGATGAGCAGTTCTTC.

About this clonotype: The conserved phenylalanine or tryptophan is not found at the CDR3 terminus, so this likely reflects a read error. The V gene is TRBV7-2, the J gene TRBJ1-1, with D possibly matching TRBD1 (5 bases). V shed 3 bases and J shed 1 base, with 9 bases lying between them. CDR1 SGHTA and CDR2 FQGNSA come from the germline V gene. The CDR3 totals 14 residues. Here the CDR3 DNA reads TGTGCCAGCAGCTTTAACAGGAAGAACACTGAAGCTTTCCTT. Translating it yields CASSFNRKNTEAFL.

In its sample, this clonotype was seen many times. This sequence joins TRBV18 and TRBJ1-1; 7 bases match TRBD1. The V segment lost 3 bases and the J segment 0 bases; nucleotides outside the gene matches: 4. Germline V CDR1 and CDR2: KGHSH, LQKENI. The length of the CDR3 is 15 residues. As DNA, the CDR3 is TGTGCCAGCTCACCGGGACAGAACATGAACACTGAAGCTTTCTTT. This translates into CASSPGQNMNTEAFF.

This chain's CDR3 is CASSIAGNEQFF. The DNA of the CDR3 is TGTGCCAGTAGTATAGCAGGGAATGAGCAGTTCTTC. This sequence joins TRBV19 and TRBJ2-1; D may be TRBD1 (5 bases). The CDR3 contains 12 residues. In germline, CDR1 is LNHDA, CDR2 SQIVND (reference sequence). The germline V and J ends were trimmed by 1 base and 7 bases, with 5 bases remaining between them.

This clonotype was seen many times. The chain joins TRBV10-2 to TRBJ2-7; possibly TRBD1 for D (6 bases). V lost 7 bases and J 5 bases, leaving 12 bases between the germline ends. Germline lookup yields CDR1 WSHSY and CDR2 SAAADI. The CDR3 is 12 amino acids. In nucleotides, the CDR3 is TGCGCCAGCAAATCAGGGGAACACGAGCAGTACTTC. It specifies CASKSGEHEQYF.

The CDR3 loop reads CSVEGLEPYNEQFF. The DNA for the CDR3 is TGCAGCGTTGAAGGACTAGAGCCCTACAATGAGCAGTTCTTC. The chain joins TRBV29-1 to TRBJ2-1; D might be TRBD2 (6 bases). The V gene lost 1 base and the J gene lost 2 bases, with 9 bases spanning the gap. CDR1 and CDR2 (germline): SQVTM, ANQGSEA. The CDR3 consists of 14 residues.

With respect to this clonotype: Relative to the germline gene, one junction end is altered; a read error may explain this. The chain links TRBV6-1 to TRBJ2-3, with TRBD2 identical over 9 bases. Germline assignment: CDR1 MNHNS and CDR2 SASEGT. There are 15 residues in the CDR3. CDR3 residues: CASGDSGSAAGMQYF. CDR3 coding DNA: TGTGCCAGCGGTGATAGCGGGAGTGCGGCAGGTATGCAGTATTTT.

This clonotype showed up many times. This chain uses TRBV27 with TRBJ1-6, with D possibly matching TRBD1 (5 bases). The CDR3 has 16 amino acids. V lost 3 bases to trimming and J lost 7 bases, with 16 bases between them. Germline lookup yields CDR1 MNHEY and CDR2 SMNVEV (reference sequence). The CDR3: CASSFLQGSLNSPLHF. As DNA, the CDR3 is TGTGCCAGCAGTTTCCTTCAGGGATCTCTCAATTCACCCCTCCACTTT.